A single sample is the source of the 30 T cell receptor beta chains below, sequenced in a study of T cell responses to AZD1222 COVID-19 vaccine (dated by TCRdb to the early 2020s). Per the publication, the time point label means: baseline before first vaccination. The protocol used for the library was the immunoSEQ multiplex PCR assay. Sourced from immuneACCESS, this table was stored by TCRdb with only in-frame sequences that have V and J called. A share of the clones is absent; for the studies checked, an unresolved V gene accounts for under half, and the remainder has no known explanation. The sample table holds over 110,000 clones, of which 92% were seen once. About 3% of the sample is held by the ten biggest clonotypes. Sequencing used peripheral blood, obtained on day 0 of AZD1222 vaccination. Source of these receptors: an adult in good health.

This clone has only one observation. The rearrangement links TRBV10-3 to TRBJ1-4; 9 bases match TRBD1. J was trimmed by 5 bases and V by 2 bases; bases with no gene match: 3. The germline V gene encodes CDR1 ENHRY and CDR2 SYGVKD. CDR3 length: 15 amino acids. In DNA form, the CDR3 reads TGTGCCATCAGTGAGAAGGACAGGGGAAATGAAAAACTGTTTTTT. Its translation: CAISEKDRGNEKLFF.

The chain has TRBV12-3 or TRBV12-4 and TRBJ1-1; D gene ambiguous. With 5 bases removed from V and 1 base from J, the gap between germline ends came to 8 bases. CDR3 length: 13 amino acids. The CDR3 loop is CASSGKANTEAFF. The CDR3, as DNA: TGTGCCAGCAGTGGGAAGGCGAACACTGAAGCTTTCTTT.

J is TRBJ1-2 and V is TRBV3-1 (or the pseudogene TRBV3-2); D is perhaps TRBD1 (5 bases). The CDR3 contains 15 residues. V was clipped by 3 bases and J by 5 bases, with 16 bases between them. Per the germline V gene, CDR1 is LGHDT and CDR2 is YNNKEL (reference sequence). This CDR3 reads CASSQGGGIGYGYTF. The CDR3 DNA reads TGTGCCAGCAGCCAGGGCGGGGGAATAGGATATGGCTACACCTTC.

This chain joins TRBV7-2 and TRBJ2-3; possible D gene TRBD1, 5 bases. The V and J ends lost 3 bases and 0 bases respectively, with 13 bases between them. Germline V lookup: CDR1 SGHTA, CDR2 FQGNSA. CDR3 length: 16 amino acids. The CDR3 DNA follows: TGTGCCAGCAGCTTTCTACAGGCCCGCAGCACAGATACGCAGTATTTT. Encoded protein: CASSFLQARSTDTQYF.

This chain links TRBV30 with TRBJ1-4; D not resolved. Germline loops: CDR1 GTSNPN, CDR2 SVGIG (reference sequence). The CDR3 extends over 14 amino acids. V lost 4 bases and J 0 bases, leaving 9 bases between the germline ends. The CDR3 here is CAWTRQTTNEKLFF. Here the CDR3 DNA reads TGTGCCTGGACTAGACAAACAACTAATGAAAAACTGTTTTTT.

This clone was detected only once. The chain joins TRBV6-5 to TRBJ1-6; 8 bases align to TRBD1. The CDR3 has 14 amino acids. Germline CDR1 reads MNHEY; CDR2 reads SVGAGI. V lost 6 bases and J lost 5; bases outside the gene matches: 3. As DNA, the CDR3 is TGTGCCAGCAGCTCGACAGGGGATAATTCACCCCTCCACTTT. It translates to CASSSTGDNSPLHF.

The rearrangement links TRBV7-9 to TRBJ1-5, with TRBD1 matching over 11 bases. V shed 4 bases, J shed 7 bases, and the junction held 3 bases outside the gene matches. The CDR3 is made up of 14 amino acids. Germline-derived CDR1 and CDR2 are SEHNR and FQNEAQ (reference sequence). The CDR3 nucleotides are TGTGCCAGCAGCTGGACAGGGGGCGGCCAGCCCCAGCATTTT. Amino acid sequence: CASSWTGGGQPQHF.

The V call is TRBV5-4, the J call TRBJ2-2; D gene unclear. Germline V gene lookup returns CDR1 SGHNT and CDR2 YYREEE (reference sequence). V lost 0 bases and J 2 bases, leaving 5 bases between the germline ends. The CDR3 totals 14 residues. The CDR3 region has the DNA TGTGCCAGCAGCTTGGAGGCCAACACCGGGGAGCTGTTTTTT. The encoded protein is CASSLEANTGELFF. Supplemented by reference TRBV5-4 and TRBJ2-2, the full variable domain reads ETGVTQSPTHLIKTRGQQVTLRCSSQSGHNTVSWYQQALGQGPQFIFQYYREEENGRGNFPPRFSGLQFPNYSSELNVNALELDDSALYLCASSLEANTGELFFGEGSRLTVL.

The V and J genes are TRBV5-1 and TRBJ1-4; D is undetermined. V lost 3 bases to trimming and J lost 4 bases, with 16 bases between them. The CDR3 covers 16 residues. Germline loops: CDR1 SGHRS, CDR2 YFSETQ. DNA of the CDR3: TGCGCCAGCAGCTCGGAAGGGCCCGAATTTAATGAAAAACTGTTTTTT. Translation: CASSSEGPEFNEKLFF.

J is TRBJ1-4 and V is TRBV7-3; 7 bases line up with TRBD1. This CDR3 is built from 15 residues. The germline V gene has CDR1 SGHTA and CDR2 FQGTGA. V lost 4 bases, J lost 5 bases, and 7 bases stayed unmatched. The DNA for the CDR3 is TGTGCCAGCAGCTCCACCGGGACAGTCAATGAAAAACTGTTTTTT. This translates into CASSSTGTVNEKLFF.

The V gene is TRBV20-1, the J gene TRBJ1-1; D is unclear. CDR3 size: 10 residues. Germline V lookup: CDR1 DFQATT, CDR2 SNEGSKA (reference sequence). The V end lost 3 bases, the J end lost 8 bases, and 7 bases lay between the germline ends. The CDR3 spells CSASGPEAFF. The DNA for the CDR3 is TGCAGTGCTAGTGGGCCCGAAGCTTTCTTT.

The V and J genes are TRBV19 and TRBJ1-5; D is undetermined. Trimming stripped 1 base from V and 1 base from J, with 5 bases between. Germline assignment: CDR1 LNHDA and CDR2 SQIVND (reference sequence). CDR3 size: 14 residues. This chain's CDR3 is CASSIGLSNQPQHF. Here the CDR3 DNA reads TGTGCCAGTAGTATAGGCTTGAGCAATCAGCCCCAGCATTTT. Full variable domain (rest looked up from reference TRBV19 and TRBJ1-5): DGGITQSPKYLFRKEGQNVTLSCEQNLNHDAMYWYRQDPGQGLRLIYYSQIVNDFQKGDIAEGYSVSREKKESFPLTVTSAQKNPTAFYLCASSIGLSNQPQHFGDGTRLSIL.

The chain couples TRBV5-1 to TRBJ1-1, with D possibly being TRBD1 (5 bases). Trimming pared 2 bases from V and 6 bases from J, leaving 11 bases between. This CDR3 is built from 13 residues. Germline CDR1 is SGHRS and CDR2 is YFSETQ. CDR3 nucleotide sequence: TGCGCCAGCAGCTTCCAGCGGGGCTCTGAAGCTTTCTTT. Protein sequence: CASSFQRGSEAFF.

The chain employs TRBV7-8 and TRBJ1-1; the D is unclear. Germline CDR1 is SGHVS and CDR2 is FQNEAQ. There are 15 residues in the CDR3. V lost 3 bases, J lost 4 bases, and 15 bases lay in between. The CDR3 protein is CASSLEVAVSTEAFF. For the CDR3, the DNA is TGTGCCAGCAGCTTGGAGGTCGCGGTAAGCACTGAAGCTTTCTTT.

The CDR3 bases are TGTGCCAGTAGCAGGACAAGGAGTAATCAGCCCCAGCATTTT. Translation gives CASSRTRSNQPQHF. This chain joins TRBV19 and TRBJ1-5; TRBD1 might be the D (5 bases). Germline loops: CDR1 LNHDA, CDR2 SQIVND (reference sequence). The CDR3 covers 14 residues. V was clipped by 6 bases and J by 4 bases, with 13 bases between them.

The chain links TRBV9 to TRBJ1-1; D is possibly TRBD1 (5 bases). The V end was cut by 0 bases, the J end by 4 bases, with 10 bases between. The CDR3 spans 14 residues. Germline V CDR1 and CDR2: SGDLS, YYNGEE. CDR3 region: CASSVATGGTEAFF. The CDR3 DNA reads TGTGCCAGCAGCGTAGCTACGGGGGGCACTGAAGCTTTCTTT.

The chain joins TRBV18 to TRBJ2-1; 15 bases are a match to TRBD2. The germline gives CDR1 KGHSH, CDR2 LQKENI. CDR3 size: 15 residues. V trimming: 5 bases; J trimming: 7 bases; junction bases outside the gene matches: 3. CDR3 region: CASSGLAGGRNEQFF. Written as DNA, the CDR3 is TGTGCCAGCTCAGGACTAGCGGGAGGGAGGAATGAGCAGTTCTTC.

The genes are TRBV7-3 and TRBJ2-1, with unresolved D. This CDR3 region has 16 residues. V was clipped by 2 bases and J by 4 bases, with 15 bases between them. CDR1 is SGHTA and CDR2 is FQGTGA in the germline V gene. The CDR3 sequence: CASSLHRSAAYNEQFF. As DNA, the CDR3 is TGTGCCAGCAGCTTACATCGGTCGGCGGCGTACAATGAGCAGTTCTTC.

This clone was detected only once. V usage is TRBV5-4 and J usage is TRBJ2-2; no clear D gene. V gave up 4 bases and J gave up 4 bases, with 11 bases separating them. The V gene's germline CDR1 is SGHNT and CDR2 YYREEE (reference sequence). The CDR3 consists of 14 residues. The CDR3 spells CASSAGPGTGELFF. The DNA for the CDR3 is TGTGCCAGCAGCGCCGGTCCGGGCACCGGGGAGCTGTTTTTT.

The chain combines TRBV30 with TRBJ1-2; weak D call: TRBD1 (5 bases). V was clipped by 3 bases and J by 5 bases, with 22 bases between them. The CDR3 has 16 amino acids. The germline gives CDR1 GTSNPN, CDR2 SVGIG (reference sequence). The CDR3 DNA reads TGTGCCTGGAGCCAAAGCCGGGCCCAGGGATCTTATGGCTACACCTTC. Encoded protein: CAWSQSRAQGSYGYTF.

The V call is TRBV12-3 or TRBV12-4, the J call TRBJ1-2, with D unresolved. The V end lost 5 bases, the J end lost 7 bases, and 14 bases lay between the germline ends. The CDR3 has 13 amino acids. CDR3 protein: CASSRGRVSGYTF. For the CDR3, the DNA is TGTGCCAGCAGTCGCGGGAGGGTGAGTGGCTACACCTTC.

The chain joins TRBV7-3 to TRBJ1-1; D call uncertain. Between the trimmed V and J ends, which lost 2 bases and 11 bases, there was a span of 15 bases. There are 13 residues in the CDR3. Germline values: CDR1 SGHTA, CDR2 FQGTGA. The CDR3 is CASSLSFGVKAFF. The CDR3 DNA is TGTGCCAGCAGCTTATCTTTCGGGGTGAAGGCTTTCTTT.

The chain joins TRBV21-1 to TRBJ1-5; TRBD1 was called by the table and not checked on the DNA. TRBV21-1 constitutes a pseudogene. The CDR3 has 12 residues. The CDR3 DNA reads TGTGCCAGCAGGATACAGGCGAGTCTCCAGCATTTT. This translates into CASRIQASLQHF.

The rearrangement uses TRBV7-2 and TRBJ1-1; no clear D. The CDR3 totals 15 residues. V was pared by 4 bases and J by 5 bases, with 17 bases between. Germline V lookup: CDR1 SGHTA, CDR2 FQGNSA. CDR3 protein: CASSSPTHWKTEAFF. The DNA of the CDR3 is TGTGCCAGCAGCTCGCCTACGCACTGGAAAACTGAAGCTTTCTTT.

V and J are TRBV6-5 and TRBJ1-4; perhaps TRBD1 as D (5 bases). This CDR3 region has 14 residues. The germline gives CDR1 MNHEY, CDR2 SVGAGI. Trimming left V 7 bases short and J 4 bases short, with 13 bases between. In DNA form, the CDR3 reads TGTGCCAGCACCCTGACAGCTAATAATGAAAAACTGTTTTTT. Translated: CASTLTANNEKLFF.

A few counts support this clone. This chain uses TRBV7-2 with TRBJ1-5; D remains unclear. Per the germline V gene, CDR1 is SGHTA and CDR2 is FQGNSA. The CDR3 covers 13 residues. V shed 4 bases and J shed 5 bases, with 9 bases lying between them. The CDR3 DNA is TGTGCCAGCAGCTATCGGACGGATCAGCCCCAGCATTTT. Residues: CASSYRTDQPQHF.

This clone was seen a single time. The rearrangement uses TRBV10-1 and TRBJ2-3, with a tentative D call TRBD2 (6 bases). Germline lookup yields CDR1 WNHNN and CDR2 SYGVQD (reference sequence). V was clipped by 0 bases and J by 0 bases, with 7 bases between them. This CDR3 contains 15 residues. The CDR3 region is CASSESSGSTDTQYF. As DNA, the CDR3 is TGCGCCAGCAGTGAGTCTAGCGGTAGCACAGATACGCAGTATTTT.

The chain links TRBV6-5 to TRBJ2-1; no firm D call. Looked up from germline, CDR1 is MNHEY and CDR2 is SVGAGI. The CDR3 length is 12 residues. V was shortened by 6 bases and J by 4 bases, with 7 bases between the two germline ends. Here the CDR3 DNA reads TGTGCCAGCAGAAGAGAATACAATGAGCAGTTCTTC. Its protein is CASRREYNEQFF.

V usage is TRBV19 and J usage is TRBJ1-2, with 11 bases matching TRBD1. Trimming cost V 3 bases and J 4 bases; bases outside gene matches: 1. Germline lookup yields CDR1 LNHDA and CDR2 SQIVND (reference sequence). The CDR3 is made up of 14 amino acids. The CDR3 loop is CASSMDRGPYGYTF. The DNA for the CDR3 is TGTGCCAGTAGTATGGACAGGGGGCCCTATGGCTACACCTTC. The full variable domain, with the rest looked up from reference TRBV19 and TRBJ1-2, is DGGITQSPKYLFRKEGQNVTLSCEQNLNHDAMYWYRQDPGQGLRLIYYSQIVNDFQKGDIAEGYSVSREKKESFPLTVTSAQKNPTAFYLCASSMDRGPYGYTFGSGTRLTVV.

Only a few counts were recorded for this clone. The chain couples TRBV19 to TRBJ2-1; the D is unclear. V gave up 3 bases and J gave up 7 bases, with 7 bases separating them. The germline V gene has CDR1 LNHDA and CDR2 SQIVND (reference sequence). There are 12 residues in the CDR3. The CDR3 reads CASSITGNEQFF. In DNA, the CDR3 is TGTGCCAGTAGTATCACCGGGAATGAGCAGTTCTTC.